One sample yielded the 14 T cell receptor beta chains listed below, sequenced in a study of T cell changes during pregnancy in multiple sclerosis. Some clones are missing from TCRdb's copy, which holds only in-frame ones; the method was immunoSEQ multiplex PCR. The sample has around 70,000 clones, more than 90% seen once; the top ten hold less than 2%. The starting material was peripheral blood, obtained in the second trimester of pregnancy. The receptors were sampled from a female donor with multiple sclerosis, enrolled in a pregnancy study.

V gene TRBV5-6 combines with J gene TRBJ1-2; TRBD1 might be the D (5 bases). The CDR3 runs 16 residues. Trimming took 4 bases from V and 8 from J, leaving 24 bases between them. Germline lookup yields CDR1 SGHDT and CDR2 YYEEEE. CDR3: CASSRAVQGGMWGYTF. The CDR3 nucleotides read TGTGCCAGCAGCCGGGCCGTCCAGGGTGGAATGTGGGGCTACACCTTC. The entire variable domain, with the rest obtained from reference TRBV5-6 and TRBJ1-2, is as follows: DAGVTQSPTHLIKTRGQQVTLRCSPKSGHDTVSWYQQALGQGPQFIFQYYEEEERQRGNFPDRFSGHQFPNYSSELNVNALLLGDSALYLCASSRAVQGGMWGYTFGSGTRLTVV.

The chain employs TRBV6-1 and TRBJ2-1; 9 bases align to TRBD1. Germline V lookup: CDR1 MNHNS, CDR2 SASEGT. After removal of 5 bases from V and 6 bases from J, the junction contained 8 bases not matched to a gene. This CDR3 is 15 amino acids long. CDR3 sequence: CASSPLGQGANEQFF. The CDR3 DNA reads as TGTGCCAGCAGTCCGTTGGGACAGGGCGCCAATGAGCAGTTCTTC.

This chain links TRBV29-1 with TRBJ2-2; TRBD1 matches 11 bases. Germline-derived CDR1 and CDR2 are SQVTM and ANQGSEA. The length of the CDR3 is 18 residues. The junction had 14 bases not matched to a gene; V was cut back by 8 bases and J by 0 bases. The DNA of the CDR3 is TGCAGCTCCAGGGGTGAGGGGGACAGGGGGACGAACACCGGGGAGCTGTTTTTT. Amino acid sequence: CSSRGEGDRGTNTGELFF.

This chain's CDR3 is CASSLPTEYNEKLFF. CDR3 coding DNA: TGTGCCAGCAGCTTACCGACAGAGTATAATGAAAAACTGTTTTTT. This chain links TRBV7-9 with TRBJ1-4; D might be TRBD1 (5 bases). Trimming took 2 bases from V and 4 from J, leaving 11 bases between them. Germline assignment: CDR1 SEHNR and CDR2 FQNEAQ (reference sequence). The length of the CDR3 is 15 residues.

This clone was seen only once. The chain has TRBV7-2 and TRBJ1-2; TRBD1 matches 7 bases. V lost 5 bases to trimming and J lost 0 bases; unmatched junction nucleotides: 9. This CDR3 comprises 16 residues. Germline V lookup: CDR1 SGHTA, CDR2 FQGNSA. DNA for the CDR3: TGTGCCAGCAGCCTACCGTTAGGGACAGCTAACTATGGCTACACCTTC. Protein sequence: CASSLPLGTANYGYTF.

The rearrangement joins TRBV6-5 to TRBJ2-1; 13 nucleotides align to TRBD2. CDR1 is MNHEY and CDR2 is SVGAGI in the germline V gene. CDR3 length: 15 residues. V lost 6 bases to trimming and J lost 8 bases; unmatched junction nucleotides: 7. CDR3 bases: TGTGCCAGCAGACCCACTAGCGGGGGGGCGTATGAGCAGTTCTTC. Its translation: CASRPTSGGAYEQFF.

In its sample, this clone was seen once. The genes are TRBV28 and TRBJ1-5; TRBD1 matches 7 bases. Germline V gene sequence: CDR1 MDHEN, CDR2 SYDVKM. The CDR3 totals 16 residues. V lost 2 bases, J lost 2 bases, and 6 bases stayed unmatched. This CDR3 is CASSLRAGTGNQPQHF. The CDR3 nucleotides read TGTGCCAGCAGTTTAAGGGCGGGGACAGGCAATCAGCCCCAGCATTTT.

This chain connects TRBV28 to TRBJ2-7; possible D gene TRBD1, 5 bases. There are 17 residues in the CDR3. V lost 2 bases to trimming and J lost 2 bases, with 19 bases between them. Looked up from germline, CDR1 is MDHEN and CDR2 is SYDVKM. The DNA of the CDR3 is TGTGCCAGCAGTTTAAATCGGTGGGGCCCAGGAACCTACGAGCAGTACTTC. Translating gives CASSLNRWGPGTYEQYF. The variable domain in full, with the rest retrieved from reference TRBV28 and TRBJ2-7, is DVKVTQSSRYLVKRTGEKVFLECVQDMDHENMFWYRQDPGLGLRLIYFSYDVKMKEKGDIPEGYSVSREKKERFSLILESASTNQTSMYLCASSLNRWGPGTYEQYFGPGTRLTVT.

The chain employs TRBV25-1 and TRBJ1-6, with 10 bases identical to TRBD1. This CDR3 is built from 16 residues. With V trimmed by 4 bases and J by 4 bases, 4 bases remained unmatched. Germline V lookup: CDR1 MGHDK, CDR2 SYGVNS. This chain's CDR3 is CASSADRGLYNSPLHF. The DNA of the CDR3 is TGTGCCAGCAGTGCAGACAGGGGGCTGTATAATTCACCCCTCCACTTT.

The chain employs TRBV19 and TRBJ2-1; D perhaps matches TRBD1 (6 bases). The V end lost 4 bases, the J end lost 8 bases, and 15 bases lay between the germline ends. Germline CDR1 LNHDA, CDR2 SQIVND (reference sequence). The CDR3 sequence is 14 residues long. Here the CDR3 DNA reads TGTGCCAGTAGTAGTCAGGGGTCTCAGTATGAGCAGTTCTTC. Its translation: CASSSQGSQYEQFF.

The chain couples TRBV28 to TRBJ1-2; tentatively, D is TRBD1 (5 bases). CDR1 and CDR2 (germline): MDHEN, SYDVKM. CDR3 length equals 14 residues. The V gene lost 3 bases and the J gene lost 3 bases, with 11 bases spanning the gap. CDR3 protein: CASSFGGSDYGYTF. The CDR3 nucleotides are TGTGCCAGCAGTTTTGGGGGGTCCGACTATGGCTACACCTTC.

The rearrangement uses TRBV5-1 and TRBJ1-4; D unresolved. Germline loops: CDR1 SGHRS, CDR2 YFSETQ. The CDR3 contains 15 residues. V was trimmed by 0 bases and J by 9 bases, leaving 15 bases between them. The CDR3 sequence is CASSLEPGGFQKLFF. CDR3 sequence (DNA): TGCGCCAGCAGCTTGGAACCGGGAGGGTTTCAAAAACTGTTTTTT.

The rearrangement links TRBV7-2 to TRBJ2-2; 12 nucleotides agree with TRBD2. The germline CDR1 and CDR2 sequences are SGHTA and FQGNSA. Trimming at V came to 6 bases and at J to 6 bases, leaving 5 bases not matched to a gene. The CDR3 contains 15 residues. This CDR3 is CASSNLAGGAGELFF. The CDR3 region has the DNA TGTGCCAGCAGTAACCTAGCGGGAGGGGCCGGGGAGCTGTTTTTT.

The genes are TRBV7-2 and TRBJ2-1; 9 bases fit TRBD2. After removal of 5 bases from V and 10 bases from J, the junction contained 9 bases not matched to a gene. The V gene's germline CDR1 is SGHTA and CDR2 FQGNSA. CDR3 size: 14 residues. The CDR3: CASSPRAGGLEQFF. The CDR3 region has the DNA TGTGCCAGCAGCCCAAGGGCGGGAGGGCTAGAGCAGTTCTTC.